This T cell receptor (beta chain) was identified during a study of blood T cell repertoires in COVID-19. Study in general: The United States, Italy and Spain supplied acute and convalescent COVID-19 samples. Sources were T cells, B-cell-depleted T cells, or PBMCs; the material itself was cDNA or gDNA.

Only in-frame clones appear in the TCRdb table, and some are missing; sequencing was by immunoSEQ multiplex PCR. The table has roughly 150,000 clones, roughly 80% seen once; the top ten hold roughly 6.2%. Participant age was roughly 18 to 89 years, and participants resided in fewer than 30 US areas. With 3 bases clipped from V and 6 bases from J, the junction kept 11 bases outside the gene matches. The CDR3 sequence is 16 residues long. Germline V lookup: CDR1 SGHKS, CDR2 YYEKEE (reference sequence). The TCR originated in a woman in her thirties or forties who had recovered from COVID-19. V gene TRBV5-5 combines with J gene TRBJ2-7, with 11 bases identical to TRBD2. Input material: PBMCs or T cells enriched from blood (not recorded which). The chain's CDR3 is CASSWGSGRATREQYF. CDR3 bases: TGTGCCAGCAGCTGGGGTAGCGGGAGGGCAACTCGCGAGCAGTACTTC. The full variable domain, completed using reference TRBV5-5 and TRBJ2-7, is DAGVTQSPTHLIKTRGQQVTLRCSPISGHKSVSWYQQVLGQGPQFIFQYYEKEERGRGNFPDRFSARQFPNYSSELNVNALLLGDSALYLCASSWGSGRATREQYFGPGTRLTVT.